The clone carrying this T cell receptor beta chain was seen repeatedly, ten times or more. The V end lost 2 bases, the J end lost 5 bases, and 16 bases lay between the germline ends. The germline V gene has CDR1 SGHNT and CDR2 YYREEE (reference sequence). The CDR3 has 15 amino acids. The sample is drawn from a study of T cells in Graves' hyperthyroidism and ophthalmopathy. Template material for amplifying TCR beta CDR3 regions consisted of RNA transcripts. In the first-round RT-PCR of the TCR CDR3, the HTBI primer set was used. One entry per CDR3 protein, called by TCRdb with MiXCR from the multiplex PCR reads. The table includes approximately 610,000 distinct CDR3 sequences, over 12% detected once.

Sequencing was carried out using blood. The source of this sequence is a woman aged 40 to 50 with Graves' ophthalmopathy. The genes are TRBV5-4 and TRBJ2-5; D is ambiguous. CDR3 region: CASSFDTSDGETQYF. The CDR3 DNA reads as TGTGCCAGCAGCTTTGACACCTCAGACGGGGAGACCCAGTACTTC.